These 29 T cell receptor beta chains were all obtained from the same sample, sequenced in a study of blood T cell repertoires in COVID-19. Produced via immunoSEQ multiplex PCR; TCRdb's table is partial and in-frame only. The sample holds some 33,000 clones, about nine tenths seen once. Sequencing was performed on peripheral blood. The receptors stem from a man between 70 and 80 years old with active or convalescent COVID-19.

This chain links TRBV9 with TRBJ1-5; tentatively, D is TRBD1 (6 bases). The CDR3 runs to 14 residues. Trimming cost V 4 bases and J 4 bases, with 12 bases left between them. Germline assignment: CDR1 SGDLS and CDR2 YYNGEE. The CDR3, as DNA: TGTGCCAGCAGCACCGGACAGTATAATCAGCCCCAGCATTTT. Translating it yields CASSTGQYNQPQHF.

The chain uses TRBV5-1 and TRBJ2-7; possible D gene TRBD1, 6 bases. The CDR3 is 14 residues long. V gave up 5 bases and J gave up 3 bases, with 15 bases separating them. The V gene's germline CDR1 is SGHRS and CDR2 YFSETQ. CDR3 in DNA: TGCGCCAGCAGTTCTACCCTAGGGGGCTACGAGCAGTACTTC. It encodes CASSSTLGGYEQYF.

The chain combines TRBV10-3 with TRBJ2-3; 10 nucleotides match TRBD1. With V trimmed by 0 bases and J by 0 bases, 9 bases remained unmatched. Germline CDR1 is ENHRY and CDR2 is SYGVKD. This CDR3 comprises 19 residues. CDR3 sequence reads: CAISESPPRTGGSTDTQYF. In nucleotides, the CDR3 is TGTGCCATCAGTGAGTCGCCCCCACGGACAGGGGGAAGCACAGATACGCAGTATTTT.

The gene calls are TRBV27 and TRBJ2-7, with 11 nucleotides matching TRBD1. Looked up from germline, CDR1 is MNHEY and CDR2 is SMNVEV (reference sequence). CDR3 length equals 18 residues. V shed 2 bases and J 2 bases; nucleotides not matched to a gene: 11. The CDR3 DNA is TGTGCCAGCAGTTTAGAAGGACAGGGGGCAGAAGGGACCTACGAGCAGTACTTC. Protein: CASSLEGQGAEGTYEQYF.

The chain couples TRBV5-1 to TRBJ2-1, with a weak D call TRBD2 (5 bases). This CDR3 region has 15 residues. Germline lookup yields CDR1 SGHRS and CDR2 YFSETQ. Between the trimmed V and J ends, which lost 5 bases and 10 bases, there was a span of 22 bases. CDR3 in DNA: TGCGCCAGCAGTGAAACCCAAGGACCGACGGGAGAGCAGTTCTTC. This sequence encodes CASSETQGPTGEQFF.

The chain is built from TRBV7-9 and TRBJ1-5, with D perhaps matching TRBD1 (5 bases). Germline V CDR1 and CDR2: SEHNR, FQNEAQ (reference sequence). V lost 0 bases to trimming and J lost 11 bases, with 11 bases between them. CDR3 length: 13 amino acids. CDR3: CASSLAGQGAQHF. CDR3 nucleotide sequence: TGTGCCAGCAGCTTAGCGGGTCAAGGGGCCCAGCATTTT.

This clone occurred once. This CDR3 reads CASSLSAGGSGGYTF. Here the CDR3 DNA reads TGTGCCAGTAGTCTCTCGGCAGGGGGCTCAGGCGGCTACACCTTC. The rearrangement joins TRBV19 to TRBJ1-2, with 8 bases matching TRBD1. The CDR3 loop spans 15 amino acids. Germline loops: CDR1 LNHDA, CDR2 SQIVND (reference sequence). V lost 5 bases and J lost 8; bases outside the gene matches: 13.

This chain connects TRBV19 to TRBJ1-5; 7 bases agree with TRBD1. Per germline, CDR1 LNHDA and CDR2 SQIVND (reference sequence). V gave up 3 bases and J gave up 0 bases; unmatched junction bases: 2. The CDR3 has 15 amino acids. As DNA, the CDR3 is TGTGCCAGTAGTATCCCAGGGGGTAGCAATCAGCCCCAGCATTTT. This translates into CASSIPGGSNQPQHF. Complete variable domain (other parts from reference TRBV19 and TRBJ1-5): DGGITQSPKYLFRKEGQNVTLSCEQNLNHDAMYWYRQDPGQGLRLIYYSQIVNDFQKGDIAEGYSVSREKKESFPLTVTSAQKNPTAFYLCASSIPGGSNQPQHFGDGTRLSIL.

This clone was recorded once. The rearrangement joins TRBV18 to TRBJ1-1, with 8 bases fitting TRBD1. The CDR3 runs 14 residues. Germline V gene data show CDR1 as KGHSH and CDR2 as LQKENI. J lost 4 bases, V lost 5 bases, and 6 bases had no gene match. In DNA form, the CDR3 reads TGTGCCAGCTCATTCCAAGACAGGGGCACTGAAGCTTTCTTT. Its translation: CASSFQDRGTEAFF.

The chain recombines TRBV2 with TRBJ2-1; 12 positions match TRBD1. With 0 bases clipped from V and 11 bases from J, the junction kept 5 bases outside the gene matches. This CDR3 comprises 15 residues. In germline, CDR1 is SNHLY, CDR2 FYNNEI. The CDR3 DNA follows: TGTGCCAGCAGTGAAGCCGGGACAGGGGGCGGGAAGCAGTTCTTC. Amino acids: CASSEAGTGGGKQFF. The full variable domain, its missing parts supplied by reference TRBV2 and TRBJ2-1, is EPEVTQTPSHQVTQMGQEVILRCVPISNHLYFYWYRQILGQKVEFLVSFYNNEISEKSEIFDDQFSVERPDGSNFTLKIRSTKLEDSAMYFCASSEAGTGGGKQFFGPGTRLTVL.

The rearrangement uses TRBV24-1 and TRBJ2-1, with 7 nucleotides matching TRBD2. V gave up 3 bases and J gave up 8 bases; unmatched junction bases: 9. Germline CDR1 reads KGHDR; CDR2 reads SFDVKD. The CDR3 contains 15 residues. In DNA, the CDR3 is TGTGCCACCAGTGATCCTCGCGCGGGAGCTTATGAGCAGTTCTTC. Translated, it gives CATSDPRAGAYEQFF.

This clone was observed a single time. The rearrangement uses TRBV5-6 and TRBJ2-5, with TRBD1 as a possible D gene (6 bases). Germline V gene lookup returns CDR1 SGHDT and CDR2 YYEEEE. CDR3 length equals 13 residues. V shed 2 bases and J shed 5 bases, with 10 bases lying between them. CDR3 amino acids: CASSFKGEETQYF. As DNA, the CDR3 is TGTGCCAGCAGCTTTAAGGGGGAGGAGACCCAGTACTTC.

This chain uses TRBV11-2 with TRBJ1-1, with D unresolved. Germline assignment: CDR1 SGHAT and CDR2 FQNNGV. V dropped 2 bases and J dropped 0 bases, with 16 bases sitting between them. This CDR3 has 17 amino acids. CDR3 residues: CASSLNERPGMNTEAFF. DNA for the CDR3: TGTGCCAGCAGCTTAAATGAACGGCCGGGAATGAACACTGAAGCTTTCTTT.

This clone was seen more than once but under ten times. The chain links TRBV12-3 or TRBV12-4 to TRBJ1-1; TRBD1 matches at 7 bases. This CDR3 has 13 residues. V trimming: 3 bases; J trimming: 5 bases; junction bases outside the gene matches: 3. The CDR3 spells CASSLTGRTEAFF. In DNA form, the CDR3 reads TGTGCCAGCAGTTTGACAGGGAGGACTGAAGCTTTCTTT.

The sample holds one count of this clone. The chain is built from TRBV7-9 and TRBJ1-2; D is unclear. From germline, CDR1 is SEHNR and CDR2 FQNEAQ (reference sequence). The CDR3 runs to 12 residues. V shed 1 base and J shed 8 bases, with 8 bases lying between them. CDR3 region: CASSLDYGGYTF. As DNA, the CDR3 is TGTGCCAGCAGCTTAGACTATGGCGGCTACACCTTC.

This rearrangement joins TRBV30 to TRBJ1-2, with D tentatively TRBD1 (5 bases). The germline gives CDR1 GTSNPN, CDR2 SVGIG (reference sequence). CDR3 length: 16 amino acids. The V gene lost 2 bases and the J gene lost 9 bases, with 25 bases spanning the gap. The DNA for the CDR3 is TGTGCCTGGAGTTCCCTCGGACGGAGGGGTAGGAGGAGCTACACCTTC. Residues: CAWSSLGRRGRRSYTF.

This clone occurred once. The V and J genes are TRBV29-1 and TRBJ1-1, with D possibly being TRBD1 (5 bases). The CDR3 runs 15 residues. In germline, CDR1 is SQVTM, CDR2 ANQGSEA. V was pared by 1 base and J by 2 bases, with 14 bases between. CDR3 region: CSVEGGRGLNTEAFF. In nucleotides, the CDR3 is TGCAGCGTTGAAGGCGGGCGGGGACTAAACACTGAAGCTTTCTTT.

The V gene is TRBV28, the J gene TRBJ2-3; 7 nucleotides agree with TRBD1. Trimming at V came to 2 bases and at J to 5 bases, leaving 7 bases not matched to a gene. The germline gives CDR1 MDHEN, CDR2 SYDVKM. The CDR3 totals 15 residues. CDR3 amino acids: CASSLRGRRLDTQYF. CDR3 sequence (DNA): TGTGCCAGCAGTTTAAGGGGGCGAAGGTTAGATACGCAGTATTTT.

This clone was picked up one time. In DNA, the CDR3 is TGTGCCAGCAGCGACCGGACAGCTCATGGCTACACCTTC. Its translation is CASSDRTAHGYTF. This chain uses TRBV9 with TRBJ1-2; perhaps TRBD1 as D (6 bases). The CDR3 runs to 13 residues. V was shortened by 3 bases and J by 6 bases, with 12 bases between the two germline ends. Germline assignment: CDR1 SGDLS and CDR2 YYNGEE.

In nucleotides, the CDR3 is TGTGCCAGCAGCTTAGGCAAGCGGGGGGGCCTCGGGTTCTTC. The encoded protein is CASSLGKRGGLGFF. The chain employs TRBV13 and TRBJ2-1, with 10 bases matching TRBD2. The CDR3 sequence is 14 residues long. With 0 bases clipped from V and 15 bases from J, the junction kept 8 bases outside the gene matches. The germline CDR1 and CDR2 sequences are PRHDT and FYEKMQ (reference sequence).

The chain joins TRBV29-1 to TRBJ1-4, with D possibly being TRBD1 (6 bases). This CDR3 is built from 14 residues. V was cut by 4 bases and J by 0 bases, with 9 bases left in between. Germline values: CDR1 SQVTM, CDR2 ANQGSEA. CDR3 DNA: TGCAGCGTTGGCCAGGGGTCAACTAATGAAAAACTGTTTTTT. This codes for CSVGQGSTNEKLFF.

The DNA for the CDR3 is TGTGCCAGCAGCTTACCGGGACAGGGTGGAGGCTACACCTTC. Translation gives CASSLPGQGGGYTF. The J gene is TRBJ1-2, the V gene TRBV7-9, with TRBD1 matching over 9 bases. J was trimmed by 8 bases and V by 2 bases; bases with no gene match: 6. The CDR3 covers 14 residues. Germline V gene sequence: CDR1 SEHNR, CDR2 FQNEAQ (reference sequence).

The chain carries TRBV7-2 and TRBJ1-2; 8 nucleotides match TRBD1. Germline loops: CDR1 SGHTA, CDR2 FQGNSA. V was clipped by 1 base and J by 3 bases; unmatched bases: 4. The CDR3 sequence is 15 residues long. The CDR3 region has the DNA TGTGCCAGCAGCTTAGATCACAGGGGGGACTATGGCTACACCTTC. Translating it yields CASSLDHRGDYGYTF. The entire variable domain, with the rest obtained from reference TRBV7-2 and TRBJ1-2, is as follows: GAGVSQSPSNKVTEKGKDVELRCDPISGHTALYWYRQSLGQGLEFLIYFQGNSAPDKSGLPSDRFSAERTGGSVSTLTIQRTQQEDSAVYLCASSLDHRGDYGYTFGSGTRLTVV.

The table lists this clone with a count of one. This chain links TRBV19 with TRBJ1-2, with D unclear. The V gene's germline CDR1 is LNHDA and CDR2 SQIVND (reference sequence). The V end lost 1 base, the J end lost 8 bases, and 11 bases lay between the germline ends. The CDR3 contains 13 residues. CDR3 sequence reads: CASSIVRVGGYTF. The CDR3 region has the DNA TGTGCCAGTAGTATAGTTCGGGTCGGAGGCTACACCTTC.

This sequence joins TRBV5-1 and TRBJ1-1, with 7 bases identical to TRBD1. Per germline, CDR1 SGHRS and CDR2 YFSETQ. This CDR3 is built from 15 residues. The V and J ends lost 2 bases and 0 bases, in that order; junction bases with no gene match: 4. CDR3 DNA: TGCGCCAGCAGCTTACAGGGGCCCCTGAACACTGAAGCTTTCTTT. It yields the protein CASSLQGPLNTEAFF. The entire variable domain, with the rest obtained from reference TRBV5-1 and TRBJ1-1, is as follows: KAGVTQTPRYLIKTRGQQVTLSCSPISGHRSVSWYQQTPGQGLQFLFEYFSETQRNKGNFPGRFSGRQFSNSRSEMNVSTLELGDSALYLCASSLQGPLNTEAFFGQGTRLTVV.

This sequence joins TRBV30 and TRBJ1-3; D is uncertain. The CDR3 extends over 13 amino acids. From germline, CDR1 is GTSNPN and CDR2 SVGIG (reference sequence). The ends were cut back, 0 bases at V and 7 bases at J, with 10 bases in the middle. The CDR3 region has the DNA TGTGCCTGGAGTGTAACTGCGAGGAACACCATATATTTT. This encodes CAWSVTARNTIYF.

The rearrangement joins TRBV5-1 to TRBJ1-1; tentative D call: TRBD1 (6 bases). Trimming took 3 bases from V and 5 from J, leaving 14 bases between them. This CDR3 is 14 amino acids long. CDR1 and CDR2 (germline): SGHRS, YFSETQ. CDR3 amino acids: CASSWAGGRTEAFF. The CDR3 coding sequence is TGCGCCAGCAGCTGGGCTGGGGGCCGTACTGAAGCTTTCTTT.

In nucleotides, the CDR3 is TGTGCCAGCAGCTTCATGGGAGATCAGCCCCAGCATTTT. Its translation is CASSFMGDQPQHF. This chain joins TRBV7-2 and TRBJ1-5; D is unclear. Germline V CDR1 and CDR2: SGHTA, FQGNSA. Trimming removed 3 bases at V and 5 bases at J, with 8 bases between. The CDR3 covers 13 residues.

This chain joins TRBV5-1 and TRBJ1-1; unclear D gene. The CDR3 has 14 amino acids. CDR1 and CDR2 (germline): SGHRS, YFSETQ. V shed 0 bases and J shed 1 base, with 7 bases lying between them. The CDR3 here is CASSLGFGNTEAFF. CDR3 nucleotide sequence: TGCGCCAGCAGCTTGGGATTCGGGAACACTGAAGCTTTCTTT.